This TCR beta chain was obtained from a study of blood T cells in healthy people across ages. Whole-study results and caveats: TCR beta diversity per million T cells fell roughly linearly with age.

A J-beta primer mix and a sample-barcoded 5' primer were used in a second PCR of roughly 6 to 11 cycles. TCRdb ran MiXCR on the 5' RACE reads and lists one entry per CDR3 protein. This table has approximately 780,000 distinct CDR3 sequences, roughly 26% appearing once. For this clonotype: Its antigen remains unidentified.

Extractions gave at least 5 micrograms of total RNA per sample. These same records also appear under a second study, on T cells of mothers and their children. That paper states: A few healthy Caucasian mothers served as donors, and their six children did as well. The TCR beta CDR3 read count exceeded 9 million for each mother and was some 2.7 million for each child.

Sequenced: blood. This sequence was found in a boy under 18 in good health.

DNA for the CDR3: TGCGCCAGCAGCCCGGAACAGGGAACGTATGGCTACACCTTC. It specifies CASSPEQGTYGYTF. V usage is TRBV4-1 and J usage is TRBJ1-2; tentative D call: TRBD1 (6 bases). V gave up 4 bases and J gave up 5 bases, with 14 bases separating them. CDR1 is MGHRA, CDR2 YSYEKL, per germline. The CDR3 is made up of 14 amino acids.